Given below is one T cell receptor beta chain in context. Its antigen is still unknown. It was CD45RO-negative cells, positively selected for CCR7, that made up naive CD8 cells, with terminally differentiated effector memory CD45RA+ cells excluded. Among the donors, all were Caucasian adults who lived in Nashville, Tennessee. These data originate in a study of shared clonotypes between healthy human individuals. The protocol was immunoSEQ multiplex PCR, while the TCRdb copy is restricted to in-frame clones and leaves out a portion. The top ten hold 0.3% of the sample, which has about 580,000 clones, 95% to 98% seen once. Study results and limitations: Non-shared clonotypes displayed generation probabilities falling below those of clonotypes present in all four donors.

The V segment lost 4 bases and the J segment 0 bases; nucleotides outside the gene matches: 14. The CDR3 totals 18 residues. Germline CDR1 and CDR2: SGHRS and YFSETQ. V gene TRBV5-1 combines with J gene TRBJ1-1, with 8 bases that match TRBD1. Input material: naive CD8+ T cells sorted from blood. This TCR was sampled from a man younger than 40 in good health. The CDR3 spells CASSRMGFVGQVNTEAFF. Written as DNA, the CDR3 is TGCGCCAGCAGCCGGATGGGGTTCGTGGGACAGGTGAACACTGAAGCTTTCTTT.